The rows below give T cell receptor beta chains drawn from one sample of a study of blood T cell repertoires in COVID-19. Generated by immunoSEQ multiplex PCR, the TCRdb table keeps only in-frame clones and is missing some. In the table there are over 200,000 clones, over 80% of which are singletons. Sequences were obtained from PBMCs or T cells enriched from blood (not recorded which). Source of these receptors: a man younger than 35 with acute COVID-19. Both conserved end residues are part of each CDR3.

j_call v_call cdr3_aa
TRBJ2-5 TRBV27 CASWGAGTGRETQYF
TRBJ2-2 TRBV24-1 CATSDLQVSGGELFF
TRBJ2-2 TRBV20-1 CSARDRGELFF
TRBJ2-7 TRBV4-1 CASSQDHGQDYSYEQYF
TRBJ2-2 TRBV27 CASRRQGANTGELFF
TRBJ1-1 TRBV6-2/TRBV6-3 CASSLWATQNTEAFF
TRBJ1-2 TRBV28 CASSLSGAAHYGYTF
TRBJ2-3 TRBV5-1 CASSLATQSTDTQYF
TRBJ1-2 TRBV7-9 CASSLVQGSYGYTF
TRBJ2-3 TRBV7-3 CASSFRGLGSTDTQYF
TRBJ2-2 TRBV25-1 CASSEVGQGEHTGELFF
TRBJ1-5 TRBV30 CAWSGQGNQPQHF
TRBJ2-7 TRBV27 CASRGGTGAPEQYF
TRBJ1-1 TRBV6-5 CASSYSAGLNTEAFF
TRBJ1-5 TRBV6-5 CASRGDQPQHF
TRBJ1-1 TRBV30 CAWSPDSIEAFF
TRBJ1-2 TRBV1 CTSSHGQGARGYTF
TRBJ2-1 TRBV10-3 CAISEGDTVYNEQFF
TRBJ1-1 TRBV28 CASIEVGYSTEAFF
TRBJ1-2 TRBV2 CASSGDSIRGYGYTF
TRBJ2-5 TRBV21-1 CASSKEEEPKYQETQYF
TRBJ1-2 TRBV2 CASQLTGQGYTF
TRBJ2-2 TRBV11-3 CASSLVPIFGGTGELFF
TRBJ1-2 TRBV27 CASSTGGGYGYTF
TRBJ2-7 TRBV2 CASRASAGYSFTYEQYF
TRBJ2-7 TRBV3-1/TRBV3-2 CASSHGTGNYEQYF
TRBJ1-1 TRBV19 CASRVGQDSEAFF
TRBJ1-1 TRBV30 CAWTISMNTEAFF
TRBJ1-3 TRBV3-1/TRBV3-2 CASSQVADSGNTIYF
TRBJ2-1 TRBV19 CASSGRAGGEQFF
TRBJ1-1 TRBV7-2 CASSLTGQGGTEAFF
TRBJ1-2 TRBV4-3 CASSQDQGFSYGYTF
TRBJ1-1 TRBV27 CASSPGTANTEAFF
TRBJ2-1 TRBV28 CASVAGGSYNEQFF
TRBJ1-5 TRBV6-5 CASSTKGDQPQHF